This passage covers 21 T cell receptor beta chains from one sample sequenced in a study of T-cell memory formation after mild COVID-19. MiXCR was run by TCRdb on the 5' RACE reads, yielding one entry per CDR3 protein. This sample carries fewer than 150,000 distinct CDR3 sequences, about 17% of them seen once, and the ten largest clones take about 5.2%. The material sequenced was PBMCs or a T cell subset sorted from them (not recorded which). These receptors all stem from a man between 18 and 29 years old who had mild COVID-19 (a few samples of this study predate the infection). Cell type and time point are not known.

The chain carries TRBV5-1 and TRBJ2-4, with D perhaps matching TRBD1 (6 bases). V lost 2 bases and J 2 bases, leaving 14 bases between the germline ends. Germline V gene sequence: CDR1 SGHRS, CDR2 YFSETQ. This CDR3 is built from 16 residues. In nucleotides, the CDR3 is TGCGCCAGCAGCTTTAACAGGGAAACTTCCAAAAACATTCAGTACTTC. This translates into CASSFNRETSKNIQYF. Combining the CDR3 with reference TRBV5-1 and TRBJ2-4 gives the whole variable domain KAGVTQTPRYLIKTRGQQVTLSCSPISGHRSVSWYQQTPGQGLQFLFEYFSETQRNKGNFPGRFSGRQFSNSRSEMNVSTLELGDSALYLCASSFNRETSKNIQYFGAGTRLSVL.

This chain connects TRBV7-8 to TRBJ1-2; 7 nucleotides agree with TRBD1. The germline gives CDR1 SGHVS, CDR2 FQNEAQ. With 1 base clipped from V and 8 bases from J, the junction kept 7 bases outside the gene matches. The CDR3 spans 14 residues. The CDR3, as DNA: TGTGCCAGCAGCTTAGTTACAGGGGACGAGGGCTACACCTTC. As protein: CASSLVTGDEGYTF. Full variable domain (remainder filled in from reference TRBV7-8 and TRBJ1-2): GAGVSQSPRYKVAKRGQDVALRCDPISGHVSLFWYQQALGQGPEFLTYFQNEAQLDKSGLPSDRFFAERPEGSVSTLKIQRTQQEDSAVYLCASSLVTGDEGYTFGSGTRLTVV.

This clonotype was observed a handful of times. V and J are TRBV12-3 or TRBV12-4 and TRBJ1-2, with 7 bases aligning to TRBD1. J gave up 8 bases and V 10 bases, and 16 bases lay outside the gene matches. This CDR3 contains 14 residues. The CDR3 here is CAIGTARLTIGYTF. The DNA of the CDR3 is TGTGCCATTGGGACAGCGAGGCTAACTATCGGCTACACCTTC.

This clonotype was seen a handful of times. The chain has TRBV6-5 and TRBJ2-3; 10 bases are a match to TRBD1. Germline CDR1 and CDR2: MNHEY and SVGAGI. The CDR3 sequence is 16 residues long. With V trimmed by 6 bases and J by 0 bases, 6 bases remained unmatched. The CDR3 DNA sequence: TGTGCCAGCAGCCTGAGGACAGGGGGTAGCACAGATACGCAGTATTTT. This gives the protein CASSLRTGGSTDTQYF.

This clonotype turned up a few times. The CDR3, as DNA: TGCGCCAGCAGCTTGTACACCCACTACAATGAGCAGTTCTTC. Its translation: CASSLYTHYNEQFF. This chain connects TRBV5-1 to TRBJ2-1; no firm D call. V lost 1 base and J lost 3, with 8 bases in between. CDR1 SGHRS and CDR2 YFSETQ come from the germline V gene. The CDR3 extends over 14 amino acids. Using reference TRBV5-1 and TRBJ2-1 for the parts outside the CDR3, the full variable domain is KAGVTQTPRYLIKTRGQQVTLSCSPISGHRSVSWYQQTPGQGLQFLFEYFSETQRNKGNFPGRFSGRQFSNSRSEMNVSTLELGDSALYLCASSLYTHYNEQFFGPGTRLTVL.

This clonotype appeared a few times. The chain joins TRBV5-4 to TRBJ2-7; weak D call: TRBD1 (5 bases). Trimming removed 4 bases at V and 6 bases at J, with 11 bases between. The germline V gene encodes CDR1 SGHNT and CDR2 YYREEE (reference sequence). This CDR3 is 12 amino acids long. CDR3 loop: CASSQGFREQYF. CDR3 coding DNA: TGTGCCAGCAGCCAGGGATTTCGCGAGCAGTACTTC.

This clonotype was detected only a few times. The chain has TRBV6-1 and TRBJ2-2, with D unresolved. Trimming stripped 9 bases from V and 5 bases from J, with 16 bases between. The CDR3 loop spans 14 amino acids. Germline loops: CDR1 MNHNS, CDR2 SASEGT. In DNA, the CDR3 is TGTGCCAGTCAGACGGGCGGCGGTACCGGGGAGCTGTTTTTT. Its translation: CASQTGGGTGELFF.

The chain carries TRBV29-1 and TRBJ2-3, with TRBD2 as a possible D gene (5 bases). The CDR3 extends over 14 amino acids. Germline values: CDR1 SQVTM, CDR2 ANQGSEA. V lost 5 bases and J lost 4, with 16 bases in between. In DNA form, the CDR3 reads TGCAGCGTTCGCCCAGCGGTGAGGCCAGATACGCAGTATTTT. Residues: CSVRPAVRPDTQYF.

This clonotype was seen only a few times. This chain uses TRBV19 with TRBJ2-1; D possibly corresponds to TRBD1 (5 bases). Trimming took 7 bases from V and 8 from J, leaving 12 bases between them. The CDR3 consists of 12 residues. Germline CDR1 is LNHDA and CDR2 is SQIVND (reference sequence). The CDR3 DNA follows: TGTGCCAGTATCAAACCAGGGCATGAGCAGTTCTTC. It codes for CASIKPGHEQFF. Variable domain in full (rest from reference TRBV19 and TRBJ2-1): DGGITQSPKYLFRKEGQNVTLSCEQNLNHDAMYWYRQDPGQGLRLIYYSQIVNDFQKGDIAEGYSVSREKKESFPLTVTSAQKNPTAFYLCASIKPGHEQFFGPGTRLTVL.

This clonotype was observed many times. The rearrangement uses TRBV5-1 and TRBJ2-3; 11 positions match TRBD2. The CDR3 runs to 16 residues. The germline V gene has CDR1 SGHRS and CDR2 YFSETQ. After removal of 4 bases from V and 2 bases from J, the junction contained 6 bases not matched to a gene. CDR3 protein: CASSDNSGGVTDTQYF. DNA of the CDR3: TGCGCCAGCAGCGACAATAGCGGGGGGGTCACAGATACGCAGTATTTT.

The chain is built from TRBV5-6 and TRBJ2-7; no reliable D call. The germline V and J ends were trimmed by 5 bases and 2 bases, with 14 bases remaining between them. The length of the CDR3 is 14 residues. Germline V gives CDR1 SGHDT, CDR2 YYEEEE. The CDR3 here is CASRLRTAPYEQYV. CDR3 nucleotide sequence: TGTGCCAGCAGGTTGAGAACAGCACCCTACGAGCAGTACGTC.

This clonotype was counted between two and nine times. The rearrangement links TRBV24-1 to TRBJ2-2, with 12 positions matching TRBD1. The germline V gene encodes CDR1 KGHDR and CDR2 SFDVKD. V was pared by 4 bases and J by 6 bases, with 8 bases of the junction left unmatched. CDR3 length: 17 residues. The DNA for the CDR3 is TGTGCCACCAGTGAGTCTGGGACAGGGGGCTTGGCCGGGGAGCTGTTTTTT. Its translation: CATSESGTGGLAGELFF.

The chain couples TRBV12-3 or TRBV12-4 to TRBJ2-7, with D possibly being TRBD1 (5 bases). Trimming took 5 bases from V and 3 from J, leaving 8 bases between them. CDR3 length: 12 residues. CDR3 coding DNA: TGTGCCAGCAGTAAACAGGACTACGAGCAGTACGTC. Encoded protein: CASSKQDYEQYV.

A few counts support this clonotype. V is TRBV18 and J is TRBJ1-1, with 9 nucleotides matching TRBD1. With V trimmed by 4 bases and J by 3 bases, 0 bases remained unmatched. The CDR3 is 13 residues long. Germline CDR1 reads KGHSH; CDR2 reads LQKENI. The CDR3, as DNA: TGTGCCAGCTCACGGGACAGGGACACTGAAGCTTTCTTT. Its protein product is CASSRDRDTEAFF.

The sample holds a few counts of this clonotype. The genes are TRBV7-9 and TRBJ2-2, with 13 bases aligning to TRBD2. J lost 2 bases, V lost 4 bases, and 7 bases had no gene match. CDR3 size: 18 residues. From germline, CDR1 is SEHNR and CDR2 FQNEAQ (reference sequence). CDR3 protein: CASSSRLAGGPNTGELFF. CDR3 DNA: TGTGCCAGCAGCTCTCGACTAGCGGGGGGACCTAACACCGGGGAGCTGTTTTTT.

This clonotype was counted between two and nine times. The chain combines TRBV9 with TRBJ2-1; D uncertain. CDR3 size: 13 residues. The V end lost 3 bases, the J end lost 7 bases, and 11 bases lay between the germline ends. Germline lookup yields CDR1 SGDLS and CDR2 YYNGEE. In nucleotides, the CDR3 is TGTGCCAGCAGCGCGCCCGGCTCTAATGAGCAGTTCTTC. Translated: CASSAPGSNEQFF.

The chain has TRBV20-1 and TRBJ2-3, with 7 bases lining up with TRBD2. The CDR3 spans 15 residues. Germline loops: CDR1 DFQATT, CDR2 SNEGSKA (reference sequence). After removal of 1 base from V and 2 bases from J, the junction contained 6 bases not matched to a gene. This chain's CDR3 is CSARGGTTYTDTQYF. The CDR3 bases are TGCAGTGCTAGAGGTGGGACTACCTACACAGATACGCAGTATTTT.

There are a few counts of this clonotype. CDR3 sequence (DNA): TGTGCCAGCAATAGGGGAGTCGGGGCTGAGCAGTTCTTC. Its protein is CASNRGVGAEQFF. The V and J genes are TRBV6-5 and TRBJ2-1; the D gene could be TRBD1 or TRBD2 (5 bases each). This CDR3 is 13 amino acids long. V lost 7 bases to trimming and J lost 9 bases, with 16 bases between them. CDR1 is MNHEY and CDR2 is SVGAGI in the germline V gene.

The gene calls are TRBV5-1 and TRBJ1-4; D call uncertain. The V gene lost 4 bases and the J gene lost 6 bases, with 16 bases spanning the gap. The CDR3 extends over 15 amino acids. Germline values: CDR1 SGHRS, CDR2 YFSETQ. The CDR3 sequence: CASSLGPVGDEKLFF. The CDR3 DNA reads TGCGCCAGCAGCCTGGGCCCCGTAGGAGATGAAAAACTGTTTTTT.

This clonotype was counted only a few times. The chain recombines TRBV12-3 or TRBV12-4 with TRBJ1-1; D remains ambiguous. The CDR3 is 13 residues long. V gave up 2 bases and J gave up 4 bases, with 8 bases separating them. CDR3 nucleotide sequence: TGTGCCAGCAGTTTAAGGGAGACCACTGAAGCTTTCTTT. Encoded protein: CASSLRETTEAFF.

This clonotype was seen ten or more times. This chain uses TRBV5-1 with TRBJ2-1; TRBD2 matches at 9 bases. Germline loops: CDR1 SGHRS, CDR2 YFSETQ. With V trimmed by 2 bases and J by 7 bases, 4 bases remained unmatched. The CDR3 is 14 residues long. The CDR3 reads CASSFGTSSNEQFF. The CDR3 coding sequence is TGCGCCAGCAGCTTTGGGACTAGCTCTAATGAGCAGTTCTTC.